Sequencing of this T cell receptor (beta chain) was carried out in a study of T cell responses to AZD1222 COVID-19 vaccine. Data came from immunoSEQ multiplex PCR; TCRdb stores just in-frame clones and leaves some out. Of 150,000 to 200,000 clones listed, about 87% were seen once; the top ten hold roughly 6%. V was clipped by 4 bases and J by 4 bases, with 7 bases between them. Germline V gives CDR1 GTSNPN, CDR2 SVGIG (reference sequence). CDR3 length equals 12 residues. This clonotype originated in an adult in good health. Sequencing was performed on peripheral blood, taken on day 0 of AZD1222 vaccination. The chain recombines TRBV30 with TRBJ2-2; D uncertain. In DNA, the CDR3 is TGTGCCTGGAACCCGAGCACCGGGGAGCTGTTTTTT. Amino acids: CAWNPSTGELFF.